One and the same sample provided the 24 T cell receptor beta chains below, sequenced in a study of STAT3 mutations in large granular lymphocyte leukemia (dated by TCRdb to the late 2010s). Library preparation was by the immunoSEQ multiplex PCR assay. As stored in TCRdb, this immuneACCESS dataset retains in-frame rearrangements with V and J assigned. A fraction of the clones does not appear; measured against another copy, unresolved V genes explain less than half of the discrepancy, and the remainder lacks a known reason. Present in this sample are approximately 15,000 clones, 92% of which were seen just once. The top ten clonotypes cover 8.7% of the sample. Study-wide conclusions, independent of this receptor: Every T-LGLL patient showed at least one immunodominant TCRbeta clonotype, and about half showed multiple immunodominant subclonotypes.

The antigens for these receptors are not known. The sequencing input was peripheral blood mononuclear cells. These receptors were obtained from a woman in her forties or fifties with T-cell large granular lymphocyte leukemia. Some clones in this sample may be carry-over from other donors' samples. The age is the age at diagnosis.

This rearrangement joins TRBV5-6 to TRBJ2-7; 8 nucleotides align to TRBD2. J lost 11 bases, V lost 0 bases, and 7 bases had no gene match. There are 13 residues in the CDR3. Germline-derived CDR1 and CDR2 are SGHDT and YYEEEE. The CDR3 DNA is TGTGCCAGCAGCTTGGTACAGGCGGGAGGAAAGTACTTC. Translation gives CASSLVQAGGKYF.

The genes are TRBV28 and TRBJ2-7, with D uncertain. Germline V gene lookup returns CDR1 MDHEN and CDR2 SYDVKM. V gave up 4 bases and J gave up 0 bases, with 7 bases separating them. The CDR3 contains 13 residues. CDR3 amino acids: CASSWDNSYEQYF. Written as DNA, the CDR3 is TGTGCCAGCAGTTGGGATAACTCCTACGAGCAGTACTTC.

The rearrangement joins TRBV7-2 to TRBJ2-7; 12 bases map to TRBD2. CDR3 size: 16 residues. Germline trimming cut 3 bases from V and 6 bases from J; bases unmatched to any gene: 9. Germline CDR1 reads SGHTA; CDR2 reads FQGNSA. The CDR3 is CASSLASGRAWREQYF. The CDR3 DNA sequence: TGTGCCAGCAGCTTGGCTAGCGGGAGGGCCTGGCGCGAGCAGTACTTC.

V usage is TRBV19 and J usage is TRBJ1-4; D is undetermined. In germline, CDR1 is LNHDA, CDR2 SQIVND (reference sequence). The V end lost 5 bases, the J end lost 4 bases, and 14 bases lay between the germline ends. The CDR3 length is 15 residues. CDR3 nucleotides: TGTGCCAGTAGTTCTTTCGGGGTGGGTAATGAAAAACTGTTTTTT. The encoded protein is CASSSFGVGNEKLFF. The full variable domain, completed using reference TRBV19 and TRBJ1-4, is DGGITQSPKYLFRKEGQNVTLSCEQNLNHDAMYWYRQDPGQGLRLIYYSQIVNDFQKGDIAEGYSVSREKKESFPLTVTSAQKNPTAFYLCASSSFGVGNEKLFFGSGTQLSVL.

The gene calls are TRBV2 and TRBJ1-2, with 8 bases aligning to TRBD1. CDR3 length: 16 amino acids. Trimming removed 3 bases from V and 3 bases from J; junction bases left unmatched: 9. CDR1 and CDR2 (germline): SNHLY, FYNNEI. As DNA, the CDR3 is TGTGCCAGCAGTGATAGGACAGGGTATGTTTACTATGGCTACACCTTC. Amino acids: CASSDRTGYVYYGYTF.

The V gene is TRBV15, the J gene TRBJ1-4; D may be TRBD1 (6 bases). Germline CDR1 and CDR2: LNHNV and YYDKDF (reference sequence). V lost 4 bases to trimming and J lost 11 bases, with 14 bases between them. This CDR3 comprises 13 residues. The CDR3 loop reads CATSTRQEGKLFF. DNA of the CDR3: TGTGCCACCAGCACCAGACAGGAGGGGAAACTGTTTTTT.

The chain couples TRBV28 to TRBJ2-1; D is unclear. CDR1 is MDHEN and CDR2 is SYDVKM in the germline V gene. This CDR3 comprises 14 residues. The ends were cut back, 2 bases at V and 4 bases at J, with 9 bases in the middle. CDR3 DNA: TGTGCCAGCAGTTTAGAAGTCGCATACAATGAGCAGTTCTTC. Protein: CASSLEVAYNEQFF.

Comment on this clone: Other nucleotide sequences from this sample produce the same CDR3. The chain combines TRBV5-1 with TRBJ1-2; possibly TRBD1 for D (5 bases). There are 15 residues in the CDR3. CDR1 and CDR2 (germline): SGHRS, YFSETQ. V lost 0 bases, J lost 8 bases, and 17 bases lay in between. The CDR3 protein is CASSLGDGRARGYTF. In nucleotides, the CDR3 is TGCGCCAGCAGCTTGGGGGACGGCAGGGCGCGGGGCTACACCTTC.

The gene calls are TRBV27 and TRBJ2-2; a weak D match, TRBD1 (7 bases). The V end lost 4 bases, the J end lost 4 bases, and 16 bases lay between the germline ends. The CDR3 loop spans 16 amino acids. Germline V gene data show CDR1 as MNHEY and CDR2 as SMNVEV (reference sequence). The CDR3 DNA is TGTGCCAGCAGTTCCAACAGGGGAGGACTCACCGGGGAGCTGTTTTTT. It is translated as CASSSNRGGLTGELFF.

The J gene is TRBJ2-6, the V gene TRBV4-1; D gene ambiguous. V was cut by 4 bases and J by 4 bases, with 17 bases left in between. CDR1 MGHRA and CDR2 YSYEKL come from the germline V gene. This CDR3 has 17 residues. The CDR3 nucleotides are TGCGCCAGCAGCCTTCCAAGAGGAGTCTCCGGGGCCAACGTCCTGACTTTC. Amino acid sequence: CASSLPRGVSGANVLTF.

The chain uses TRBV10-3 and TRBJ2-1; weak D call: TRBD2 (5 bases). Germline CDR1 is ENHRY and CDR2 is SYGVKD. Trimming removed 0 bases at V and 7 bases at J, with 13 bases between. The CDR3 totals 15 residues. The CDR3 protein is CAISESWELSNEQFF. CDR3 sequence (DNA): TGTGCCATCAGTGAGTCGTGGGAGTTGAGTAATGAGCAGTTCTTC.

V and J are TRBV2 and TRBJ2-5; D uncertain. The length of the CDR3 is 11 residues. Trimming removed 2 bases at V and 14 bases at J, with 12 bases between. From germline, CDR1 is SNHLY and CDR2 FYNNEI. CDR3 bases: TGTGCCAGCAGTGAAAAGAGCAGCAGCTACTTC. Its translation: CASSEKSSSYF.

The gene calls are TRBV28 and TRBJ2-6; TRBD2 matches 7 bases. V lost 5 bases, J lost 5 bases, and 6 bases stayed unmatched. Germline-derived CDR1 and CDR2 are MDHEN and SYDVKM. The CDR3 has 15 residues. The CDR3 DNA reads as TGTGCCAGCAGTCCAGAGACTAGCTGGGCCAACGTCCTGACTTTC. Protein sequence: CASSPETSWANVLTF.

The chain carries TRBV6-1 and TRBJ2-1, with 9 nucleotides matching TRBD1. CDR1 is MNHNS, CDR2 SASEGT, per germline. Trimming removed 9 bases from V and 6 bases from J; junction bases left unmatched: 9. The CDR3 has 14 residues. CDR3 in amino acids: CASTTQGARNEQFF. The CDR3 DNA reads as TGTGCCAGTACAACACAGGGGGCGCGCAATGAGCAGTTCTTC.

DNA of the CDR3: TGCAGCGCAATGCAGGGGGGAGGAGGCTACACCTTC. It yields the protein CSAMQGGGGYTF. The rearrangement uses TRBV29-1 and TRBJ1-2; 7 bases are a match to TRBD1. The CDR3 spans 12 residues. Germline loops: CDR1 SQVTM, CDR2 ANQGSEA. Trimming cost V 7 bases and J 8 bases; bases outside gene matches: 10.

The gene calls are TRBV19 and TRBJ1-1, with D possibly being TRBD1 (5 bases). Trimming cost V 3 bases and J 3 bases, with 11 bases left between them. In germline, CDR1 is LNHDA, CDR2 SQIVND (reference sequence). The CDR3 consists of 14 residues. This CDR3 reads CASSMRWGYTEAFF. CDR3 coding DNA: TGTGCCAGTAGTATGAGGTGGGGCTACACTGAAGCTTTCTTT.

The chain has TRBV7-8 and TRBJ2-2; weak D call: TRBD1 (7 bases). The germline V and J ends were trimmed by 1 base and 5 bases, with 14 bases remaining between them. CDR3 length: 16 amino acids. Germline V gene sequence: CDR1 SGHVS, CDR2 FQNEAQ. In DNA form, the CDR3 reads TGTGCCAGCAGCTTAGTAGCCAGGGGGGTAACCGGGGAGCTGTTTTTT. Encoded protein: CASSLVARGVTGELFF.

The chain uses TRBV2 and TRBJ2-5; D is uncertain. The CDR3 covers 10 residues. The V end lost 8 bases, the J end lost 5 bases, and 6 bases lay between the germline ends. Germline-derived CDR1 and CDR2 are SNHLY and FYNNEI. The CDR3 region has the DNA TGTGCCAGCCTGTTGGAGACCCAGTACTTC. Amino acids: CASLLETQYF.

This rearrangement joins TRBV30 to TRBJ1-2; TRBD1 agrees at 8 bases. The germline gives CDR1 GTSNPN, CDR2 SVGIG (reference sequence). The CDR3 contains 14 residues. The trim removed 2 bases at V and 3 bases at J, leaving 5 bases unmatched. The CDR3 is CAWSQGATDYGYTF. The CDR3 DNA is TGTGCCTGGAGTCAGGGGGCCACCGACTATGGCTACACCTTC.

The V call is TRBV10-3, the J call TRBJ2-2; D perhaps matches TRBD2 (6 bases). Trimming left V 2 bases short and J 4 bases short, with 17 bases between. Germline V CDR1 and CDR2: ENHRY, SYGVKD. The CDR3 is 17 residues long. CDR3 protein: CAISEHRGAQGTGELFF. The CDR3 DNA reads TGTGCCATCAGTGAGCATCGCGGGGCGCAAGGCACCGGGGAGCTGTTTTTT.

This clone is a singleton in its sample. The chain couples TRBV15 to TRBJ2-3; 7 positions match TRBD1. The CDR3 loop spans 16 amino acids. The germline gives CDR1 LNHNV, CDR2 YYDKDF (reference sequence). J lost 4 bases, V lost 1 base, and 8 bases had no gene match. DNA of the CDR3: TGTGCCACCAGCAGAGGCTACAGGGGTATCGCAGATACGCAGTATTTT. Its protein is CATSRGYRGIADTQYF.

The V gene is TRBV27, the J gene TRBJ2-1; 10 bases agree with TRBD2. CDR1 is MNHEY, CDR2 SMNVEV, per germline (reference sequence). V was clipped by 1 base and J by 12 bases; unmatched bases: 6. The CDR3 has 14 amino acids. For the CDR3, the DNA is TGTGCCAGCAGTTTATTGTCTAGCGGGAGTCGGCAGTTCTTC. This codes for CASSLLSSGSRQFF.

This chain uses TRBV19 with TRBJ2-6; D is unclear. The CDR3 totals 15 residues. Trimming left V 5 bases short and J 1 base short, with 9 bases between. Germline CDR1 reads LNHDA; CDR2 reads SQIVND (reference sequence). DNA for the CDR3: TGTGCCAGTAGTCTCTCTGGTTCTGGGGCCAACGTCCTGACTTTC. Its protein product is CASSLSGSGANVLTF.

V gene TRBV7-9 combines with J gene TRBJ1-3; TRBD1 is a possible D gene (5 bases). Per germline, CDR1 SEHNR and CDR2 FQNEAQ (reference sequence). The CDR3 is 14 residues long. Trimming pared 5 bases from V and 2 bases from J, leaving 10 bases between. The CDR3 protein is CASSRGHAGNTIYF. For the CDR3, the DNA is TGTGCCAGCAGCCGCGGACATGCTGGAAACACCATATATTTT.